This T cell receptor beta chain appears in the sequencing data of a study of STAT5B mutations in CD4+ large granular lymphocyte leukemia. On this clone itself: The conserved final phenylalanine or tryptophan is absent from the CDR3, which likely points to a read error.

Sequenced by immunoSEQ multiplex PCR; TCRdb stores in-frame clones only, minus some. The data show 30,000 to 40,000 clones, with roughly 87% seen just once and roughly 3.2% held by the top ten. The sample was CD4+ T cells from blood buffy coats. The receptor comes from a human donor in good health.

The CDR3 region has the DNA TGTGCCAGTAGTCCGTCCGTTGCTAACTATGGCTACACCCTC. Protein: CASSPSVANYGYTL. The V call is TRBV19, the J call TRBJ1-2, with no clear D. This CDR3 is built from 14 residues. Trimming took off 5 bases at V and 0 bases at J, with 10 bases between the two ends. Germline CDR1 is LNHDA and CDR2 is SQIVND (reference sequence).